The following is a T cell receptor (beta chain) sequence with its context. This entry belongs to a study of monozygotic twins with inflammatory bowel disease. TCRdb reworked the 5' RACE reads into one entry per CDR3 protein, no DNA. The repertoire table contains 300,000 to 450,000 distinct CDR3 sequences. The length of the CDR3 is 15 residues. Germline-derived CDR1 and CDR2 are LNHDA and SQIVND (reference sequence). This TCR came from a human donor with ulcerative colitis or Crohn's disease, or a healthy co-twin of an affected twin (not recorded which). This chain uses TRBV19 with TRBJ2-2; TCRdb's D call, TRBD1, is unchecked because there is no DNA. The sample consisted of blood. This CDR3 reads CASSIGGRSTGELFF.